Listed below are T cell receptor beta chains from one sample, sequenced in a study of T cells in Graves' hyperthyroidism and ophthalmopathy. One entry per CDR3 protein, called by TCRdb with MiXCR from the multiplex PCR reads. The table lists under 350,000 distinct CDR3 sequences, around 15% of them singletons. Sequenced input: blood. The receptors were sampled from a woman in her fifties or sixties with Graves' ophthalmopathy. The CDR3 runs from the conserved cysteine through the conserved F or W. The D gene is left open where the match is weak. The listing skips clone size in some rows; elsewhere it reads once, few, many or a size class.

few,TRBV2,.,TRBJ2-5,CASSENSETQYF,TGTGCCAGCAGTGAAAACTCTGAGACCCAGTACTTC
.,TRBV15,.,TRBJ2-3,CATSRARGGGRTDTQYF,TGTGCCACCAGCAGAGCCCGAGGAGGGGGAAGAACAGATACGCAGTATTTT
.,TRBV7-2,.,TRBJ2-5,CASSLARTAQETQYF,TGTGCCAGCAGCTTAGCCCGGACAGCCCAAGAGACCCAGTACTTC
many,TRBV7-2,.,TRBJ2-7,CASSLVEYEQYF,TGTGCCAGCAGCTTAGTCGAATACGAGCAGTACTTC
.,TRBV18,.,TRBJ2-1,CASSPPVWVHNEQFF,TGTGCCAGCTCACCACCGGTGTGGGTGCACAATGAGCAGTTCTTC
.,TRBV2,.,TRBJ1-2,CASSSAAYGYTF,TGTGCCAGCAGTTCGGCGGCCTATGGCTACACCTTC
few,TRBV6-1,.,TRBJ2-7,CASNSYGGGEQYF,TGTGCCAGCAATTCATACGGGGGAGGCGAGCAGTACTTC
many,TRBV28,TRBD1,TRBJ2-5,CASSYSDRGQETQYF,TGTGCCAGCAGCTACTCGGACAGGGGGCAAGAGACCCAGTACTTC
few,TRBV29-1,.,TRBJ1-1,CSVEDLLRDAFF,TGCAGCGTTGAAGATCTTTTACGGGATGCTTTCTTT
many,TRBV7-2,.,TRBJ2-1,CASSSKVSADPNNNEQFF,TGTGCCAGCAGCTCGAAGGTATCGGCGGACCCTAATAACAATGAGCAGTTCTTC
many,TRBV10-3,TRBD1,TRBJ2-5,CAISGKNRGKETQYF,TGTGCCATCAGTGGGAAAAACAGGGGAAAAGAGACCCAGTACTTC
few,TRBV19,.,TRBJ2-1,CASSMIGVDEQFF,TGTGCCAGTAGTATGATAGGGGTCGATGAGCAGTTCTTC
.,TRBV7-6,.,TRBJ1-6,CASSLGTPDNSPLHF,TGTGCCAGCAGCTTAGGGACACCGGATAATTCACCCCTCCACTTT
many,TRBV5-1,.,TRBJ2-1,CASSLAGRVSNEQFF,TGCGCCAGCAGCTTGGCCGGCAGGGTATCCAATGAGCAGTTCTTC
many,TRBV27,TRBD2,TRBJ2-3,CASSSGLAVPPDTQYF,TGTGCCAGCAGTTCTGGACTAGCGGTCCCCCCAGATACGCAGTATTTT
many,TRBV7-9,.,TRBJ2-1,CASSRYQGPHNNEQFF,TGTGCCAGCAGCAGGTACCAGGGTCCCCACAACAATGAGCAGTTCTTC
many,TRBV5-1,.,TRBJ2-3,CASSLGTIGTDTQYF,TGCGCCAGCAGCTTGGGGACTATCGGTACAGATACGCAGTATTTT
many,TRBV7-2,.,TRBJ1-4,CASSQRRGEKLFF,TGTGCCAGCAGCCAGAGGCGAGGGGAAAAACTGTTTTTT